The 15 T cell receptor beta chains in this list originate from one sample, sequenced in a study of T-cell reconstitution after alpha-beta-depleted transplantation in children. The TCRbeta library was prepared with unique molecular identifiers. TCRdb itself ran the PCR reads through MiXCR, one entry per CDR3 protein. The table has approximately 800,000 distinct CDR3 sequences, less than 20% seen once. The sample was PBMCs, mostly from graft donor cells, taken 360 days after TCRalphabeta/CD19-depleted stem cell transplant. The origin of the receptors is a male patient younger than 18 who had a stem cell transplant for acute lymphoblastic leukemia, so the T cells may come from the graft donor.

The chain couples TRBV7-6 to TRBJ2-1; D ambiguous. There are 16 residues in the CDR3. The ends were cut back, 5 bases at V and 4 bases at J, with 18 bases in the middle. Germline loops: CDR1 SGHVS, CDR2 FNYEAQ. CDR3 DNA sequence: TGTGCCAGCAGCCCCCCTGGGGATAACGGTTACAATGAGCAGTTCTTC. It yields the protein CASSPPGDNGYNEQFF. Drawing the rest from reference TRBV7-6 and TRBJ2-1, the complete variable domain is GAGVSQSPRYKVTKRGQDVALRCDPISGHVSLYWYRQALGQGPEFLTYFNYEAQQDKSGLPNDRFSAERPEGSISTLTIQRTEQRDSAMYRCASSPPGDNGYNEQFFGPGTRLTVL.

V usage is TRBV2 and J usage is TRBJ2-5, with 7 positions matching TRBD1. J lost 0 bases, V lost 11 bases, and 15 bases had no gene match. The CDR3 runs to 16 residues. Germline V lookup: CDR1 SNHLY, CDR2 FYNNEI. This CDR3 reads CAGRQGEVVYQETQYF. The CDR3, as DNA: TGTGCCGGAAGACAGGGAGAGGTAGTTTACCAAGAGACCCAGTACTTC.

The chain employs TRBV7-2 and TRBJ2-7; TRBD2 agrees at 8 bases. Germline V gene sequence: CDR1 SGHTA, CDR2 FQGNSA. The CDR3 extends over 16 amino acids. The V and J ends lost 6 bases and 1 base, in that order; junction bases with no gene match: 11. The CDR3 spells CASSPSSREVSYEQYF. CDR3 bases: TGTGCCAGCAGTCCCTCTTCGCGGGAGGTGTCCTACGAGCAGTACTTC.

This clonotype was observed a handful of times. CDR3 residues: CASTLGQAYEQYF. CDR3 coding DNA: TGCGCCAGTACGTTAGGACAGGCCTACGAGCAGTACTTC. This chain joins TRBV5-1 and TRBJ2-7, with TRBD1 matching 7 bases. V shed 8 bases and J 2 bases; nucleotides not matched to a gene: 7. The germline V gene has CDR1 SGHRS and CDR2 YFSETQ. The CDR3 covers 13 residues.

This clonotype was seen a handful of times. CDR3 protein: CASGFRTGWGANVLTF. The CDR3 region has the DNA TGTGCTAGTGGTTTCCGGACAGGGTGGGGGGCCAACGTCCTGACTTTC. This rearrangement joins TRBV12-5 to TRBJ2-6, with TRBD1 matching over 8 bases. Trimming cost V 3 bases and J 4 bases; bases outside gene matches: 5. CDR3 length equals 16 residues. Germline CDR1 LGHNT, CDR2 FRNRAP.

Concerning this clonotype: A read error may account for a junction end that differs from germline. The chain joins TRBV20-1 to TRBJ2-1; maybe TRBD2 (5 bases). Germline values: CDR1 DFQATT, CDR2 SNEGSKA (reference sequence). The length of the CDR3 is 15 residues. CDR3 loop: CCARDPSGRYNEQFF. CDR3 bases: TGCTGTGCTAGAGATCCCAGCGGCCGGTACAATGAGCAGTTCTTC.

The V call is TRBV23-1, the J call TRBJ2-7; D unresolved. TRBV23-1 is filed as an ORF, its function uncertain. The germline V and J ends were trimmed by 2 bases and 4 bases, with 21 bases remaining between them. The length of the CDR3 is 17 residues. CDR3 DNA: TGCGCCAGCAGTCAAAGAACCAACGGGCGTTCCCTTTACGAGCAGTACTTC. Translated, it gives CASSQRTNGRSLYEQYF.

This clonotype appeared a few times. The chain carries TRBV4-2 and TRBJ2-1; 7 positions match TRBD2. CDR1 and CDR2 from the germline V gene are LGHNA and YNFKEQ. The CDR3 contains 20 residues. After removal of 1 base from V and 3 bases from J, the junction contained 18 bases not matched to a gene. CDR3 in amino acids: CASSQGLGPSGTINYNEQFF. CDR3 nucleotide sequence: TGTGCCAGCAGCCAAGGGTTAGGACCCTCCGGGACTATCAACTACAATGAGCAGTTCTTC.

The genes are TRBV6-5 and TRBJ1-4, with 7 bases matching TRBD1. Looked up from germline, CDR1 is MNHEY and CDR2 is SVGAGI. The V segment lost 0 bases and the J segment 7 bases; nucleotides outside the gene matches: 8. This CDR3 has 16 residues. CDR3 loop: CASSYSTLGQSEKLFF. CDR3 bases: TGTGCCAGCAGTTACTCGACGTTGGGACAGAGTGAAAAACTGTTTTTT.

This clonotype has only a few counts. The V and J genes are TRBV9 and TRBJ2-7; weak D call: TRBD1 (6 bases). In germline, CDR1 is SGDLS, CDR2 YYNGEE. Trimming cost V 2 bases and J 3 bases, with 9 bases left between them. The CDR3 runs to 13 residues. In DNA, the CDR3 is TGTGCCAGCAGCGTCGACAGGAACTACGAGCAGTACTTC. It is translated as CASSVDRNYEQYF.

This clonotype has more than one count but fewer than ten. CDR3 region: CASSLRQTGGTEAFF. The CDR3 nucleotides are TGCGCCAGCAGCTTAAGACAGACCGGAGGCACTGAAGCTTTCTTT. The chain uses TRBV5-1 and TRBJ1-1; maybe TRBD1 (5 bases). CDR3 size: 15 residues. V lost 2 bases and J 4 bases, leaving 15 bases between the germline ends. Per the germline V gene, CDR1 is SGHRS and CDR2 is YFSETQ.

The genes are TRBV12-3 or TRBV12-4 and TRBJ2-6, with D unclear. The CDR3 is made up of 15 amino acids. The ends were cut back, 7 bases at V and 1 base at J, with 11 bases in the middle. The CDR3 protein is CASILLDSGANVLTF. The CDR3 bases are TGTGCCAGCATCCTCCTGGATTCTGGGGCCAACGTCCTGACTTTC.

This clonotype was recorded a few times. The chain uses TRBV15 and TRBJ2-3; D might be TRBD2 (6 bases). This CDR3 has 17 residues. With 0 bases removed from V and 2 bases from J, the gap between germline ends came to 15 bases. In germline, CDR1 is LNHNV, CDR2 YYDKDF (reference sequence). This CDR3 reads CATSRENGRDPTDTQYF. Here the CDR3 DNA reads TGTGCCACCAGCAGAGAAAACGGGCGGGACCCCACAGATACGCAGTATTTT. Based on the CDR3 plus reference TRBV15 and TRBJ2-3, the full variable domain is DAMVIQNPRYQVTQFGKPVTLSCSQTLNHNVMYWYQQKSSQAPKLLFHYYDKDFNNEADTPDNFQSRRPNTSFCFLDIRSPGLGDTAMYLCATSRENGRDPTDTQYFGPGTRLTVL.

This sequence joins TRBV7-8 and TRBJ2-2, with D unclear. The germline V gene has CDR1 SGHVS and CDR2 FQNEAQ. The CDR3 loop spans 16 amino acids. Between the trimmed V and J ends, which lost 2 bases and 0 bases, there was a span of 10 bases. The CDR3 region is CASSLNDPTNTGELFF. In DNA form, the CDR3 reads TGTGCCAGCAGCTTAAATGACCCGACGAACACCGGGGAGCTGTTTTTT.

This clonotype showed up just a few times. The gene calls are TRBV10-3 and TRBJ1-4; D unresolved. CDR3 length: 13 residues. The V end lost 4 bases, the J end lost 7 bases, and 10 bases lay between the germline ends. In germline, CDR1 is ENHRY, CDR2 SYGVKD. The CDR3 is CAISGQISEKLFF. The CDR3 DNA reads TGTGCCATCAGTGGGCAGATCTCTGAAAAACTGTTTTTT.